This TCR beta chain was profiled in a study of blood T cell repertoires in COVID-19. Turning to the study itself: Italy, Spain and the United States were the sources of the convalescent and acute COVID-19 samples. Sources were T cells, B-cell-depleted T cells, or PBMCs; the material itself was cDNA or gDNA.

With 0 bases removed from V and 8 bases from J, the gap between germline ends came to 17 bases. CDR1 is GTSNPN, CDR2 SVGIG, per germline (reference sequence). The CDR3 totals 16 residues. In the authors' methods: The authors estimated nucleated cell counts from reference gene primer amplification. Sequencing used immunoSEQ multiplex PCR; TCRdb keeps in-frame clones, though not all of them. V, J and clone size derive from that table, while D and trimming were established from the DNA sequence. The sample has about 230,000 clones; about nine tenths are singletons. Seattle patients were enrolled during active infection and followed longitudinally.

This chain links TRBV30 with TRBJ1-6, with D tentatively TRBD1 (5 bases). Sequenced material: peripheral blood. The TCR sequence derives from a man aged 50 or older with COVID-19, enrolled during active disease. The DNA of the CDR3 is TGTGCCTGGAGTGTCCTTGTACAGGCCGTGGATTCACCCCTCCACTTT. This gives the protein CAWSVLVQAVDSPLHF.